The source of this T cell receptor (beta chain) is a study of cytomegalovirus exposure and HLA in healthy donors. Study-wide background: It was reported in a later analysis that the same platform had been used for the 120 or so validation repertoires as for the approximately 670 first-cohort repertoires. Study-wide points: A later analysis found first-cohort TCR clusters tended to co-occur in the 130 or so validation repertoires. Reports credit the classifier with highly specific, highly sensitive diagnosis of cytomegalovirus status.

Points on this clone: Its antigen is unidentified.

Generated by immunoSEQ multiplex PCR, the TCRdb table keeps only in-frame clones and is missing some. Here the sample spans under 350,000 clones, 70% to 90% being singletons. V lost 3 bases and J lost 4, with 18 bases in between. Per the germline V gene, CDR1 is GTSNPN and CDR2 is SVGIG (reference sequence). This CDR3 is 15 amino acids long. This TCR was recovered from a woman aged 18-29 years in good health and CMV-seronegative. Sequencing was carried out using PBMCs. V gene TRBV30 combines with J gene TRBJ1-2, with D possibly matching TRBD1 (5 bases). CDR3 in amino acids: CAWSILRGDAYGYTF. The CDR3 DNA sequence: TGTGCCTGGAGCATCCTTCGGGGGGACGCCTATGGCTACACCTTC.